This TCR beta chain was retrieved from a study of PD-1 blockade in classical Hodgkin lymphoma. General study points: Baseline TCR diversity was reportedly lower in newly diagnosed patients than healthy donors. CD4+ TCR diversity rose significantly by C4D1, and CD8+ TCR diversity did not. Factors driving the repertoire differences, possibly disease activity or prior therapy, remain undefined.

Measured with immunoSEQ multiplex PCR; TCRdb has only the in-frame clones, and not every one. The top ten hold under 3% of the sample, which has about 41,000 clones, approximately 71% seen once. V was cut by 0 bases and J by 9 bases, with 10 bases left in between. Per the germline V gene, CDR1 is SGDLS and CDR2 is YYNGEE. The CDR3 has 13 amino acids. As for this clone: What it binds is not known.

The time point: cycle 4 day 1 (C4D1), after less than 7 weeks of nivolumab. After autologous stem cell transplantation all patients relapsed, and prior brentuximab vedotin exposure differed between cohorts. V gene TRBV9 combines with J gene TRBJ2-1; the D call may be TRBD1 or TRBD2 (5 bases each). The sample consisted of peripheral blood mononuclear cells (PBMCs), taken before the fourth cycle of nivolumab. The TCR originated in a human donor with classical Hodgkin lymphoma. CDR3 sequence (DNA): TGTGCCAGCAGCGTAGTGGGGGAGACTGAGCAGTTCTTC. Protein sequence: CASSVVGETEQFF.